The entry below describes one T cell receptor (beta chain). Its antigen remains unidentified. Per-base qualities were not stored, and no clone one base away is much larger. TCRbeta CDR3 regions were amplified from genomic DNA using the immunoSEQ Assay, a bias-controlled multiplex PCR. The paper's processing steps were these. Within the assay, amplification of reference gene primers was used to estimate how many nucleated cells each sample contained. Sequence reads were collapsed and filtered to measure the absolute abundance of every unique TCRbeta CDR3 rearrangement. For each sample, productive Simpson clonality was calculated as the square root of Simpson's diversity index across productive rearrangements. The table was pulled from immuneACCESS by TCRdb, which kept in-frame rearrangements only. Such tables lose some clones; where checked, under half of the loss comes from unresolved V genes, and the rest has no known cause. That table gives V, J and clone size, and the DNA gave D and trimming. In this sample the table shows under 300,000 clones, 86% of which occur a single time. The ten largest clonotypes hold 5.5% to 8% of the sample.

Whole blood was collected in K2EDTA tubes by collaborating institutions according to the institutions' own protocols. For TCRbeta analysis, collaborator samples were shipped as frozen whole blood, as isolated PBMCs, or as DNA extracted from either sample type. The data stem from a study of blood T cell repertoires in COVID-19 (TCRdb year 2020). Regarding the study in general: Samples from collaborators originated in the United States, Italy and Spain and spanned both the acute and convalescent phases of COVID-19. The material from the prospective study consisted of cDNA or gDNA derived from T cells, B-cell-depleted T cells, or PBMCs. Subjects who had been exposed to COVID-19, were actively infected with it, or had recovered from it provided the deeply sampled blood TCRbeta repertoires that made up the dataset. The repertoires were released in a freely available public database meant as a resource for research on the immune response to SARS-CoV-2. The samples were drawn from two sources: the first 160 participants of the ongoing ImmuneRACE study, and 1,200 or so subjects contributed by 6 global collaborators. A de-identified subject ID, COVID-19 status, age in years and sex were almost always included in the sample metadata. Where HLA class I and class II types were available, the types were taken from metadata supplied by the sample provider, not from assay-based typing.

Overall study results and their limits: The quantity of clinical and demographic metadata differed by source and by participant and was supplied without curation.

The germline V gene (reference sequence) sets CDR1 to LNHDA and CDR2 to SQIVND. Cut back by 0 bases and 3 bases, the V and J ends lie 12 bases apart. Measured from the cysteine to the phenylalanine, the CDR3 is 16 residues long. Left in the record is the CDR3 DNA by itself, 48 bases read in frame from the first base. The sample taken for sequencing was peripheral blood. The TCR originated in a man in his 60s with acute or convalescent COVID-19. The chain couples TRBV19 to TRBJ1-5; no D gene call is confident. The CDR3 reads as follows: CASSIDPPGFNQPQHF. In nucleotides, the sequence is TGTGCCAGTAGTATAGATCCCCCGGGGTTCAATCAGCCCCAGCATTTT.